This T cell receptor beta chain was captured in a study of blood T cell repertoires in COVID-19. Overall study context: Samples came from the United States, Italy and Spain, spanning acute and convalescent COVID-19. PBMCs, B-cell-depleted T cells, or T cells provided the cDNA or gDNA that made up the material.

Sequenced by immunoSEQ multiplex PCR; TCRdb stores in-frame clones only, minus some. The repertoire consists of approximately 350,000 clones, with about 90% occurring once and the leading ten covering around 3.5%. The source of this sequence is a woman aged 18-30 years who had recovered from COVID-19. Material: peripheral blood.

The CDR3 DNA reads as TGTGCCAGCAACCCGGAACTAGCGGCAGAACAACTACAGAGCTCCTACAATGAGCAGTTCTTC. It is translated as CASNPELAAEQLQSSYNEQFF. The chain joins TRBV21-1 to TRBJ2-1; the D call in the table, TRBD2, was not verified against the DNA. TRBV21-1 is deemed a pseudogene. The CDR3 has 21 amino acids.